The rows below give T cell receptor beta chains drawn from one sample of a study of beta chain features in type 1 diabetes. Sequencing used immunoSEQ multiplex PCR; TCRdb keeps in-frame clones, though not all of them. The repertoire includes about 5,700 clones, 75% of them detected once, and approximately 2.1% sits in the top ten. The sample consisted of Tregs from blood. These receptors all stem from a man between 18 and 35 years old in good health. CDR3s include the opening cysteine and the closing phenylalanine or tryptophan.

j_call v_call cdr3_aa
TRBJ2-2 TRBV25-1 CASSEYGRQGLAGELFF
TRBJ2-7 TRBV27 CASSLGAGDRRYEQYF
TRBJ1-4 TRBV4-2 CASSRQTGADEKLFF
TRBJ1-2 TRBV5-6 CASSRRQGYTF
TRBJ1-1 TRBV19 CASSQTDLNTEAFF
TRBJ2-7 TRBV7-6 CASSLAGGRYEQYF
TRBJ1-2 TRBV5-4 CASSLVQGKGYGYTF
TRBJ2-7 TRBV7-9 CASSGGLPPYEQYF
TRBJ2-2 TRBV12-5 CASGPTDSGELFF
TRBJ2-7 TRBV7-2 CASSYEFRGQGALEQYF
TRBJ2-7 TRBV2 CASTSVVRTGSWEQYF
TRBJ2-3 TRBV28 CASRKDSGAADTQYF
TRBJ2-7 TRBV5-1 CASSLGQSSYEQYF
TRBJ1-2 TRBV21-1 CASSNIGTFNYGYTF
TRBJ2-1 TRBV18 CASSKLAEPNEQFF
TRBJ1-6 TRBV6-1 CASTEWGQGDSPLHF
TRBJ2-7 TRBV7-2 CASSLVRTGTGYEQYF
TRBJ1-2 TRBV23-1 CASSQGGRTYGYTF
TRBJ1-4 TRBV19 CASKAASATNEKLFF
TRBJ2-5 TRBV7-2 CASTPGLKETQYF
TRBJ1-2 TRBV4-2 CASSLDRDFYYGYTF
TRBJ2-2 TRBV7-3 CASSLHGPRNTGELFF
TRBJ2-1 TRBV2 CASGGASGGANEQFF
TRBJ2-2 TRBV5-5 CASSVRPDRTNTGELFF
TRBJ2-5 TRBV30 CAWSVAPPIYF
TRBJ2-1 TRBV5-1 CASSFQGIPNEQFF
TRBJ1-2 TRBV6-9 CASSPIGALRKTYGYTF
NA TRBV7-2 CASSLSGATYEQYF
TRBJ2-1 TRBV15 CATSRSPQGADNEQFF
TRBJ1-2 TRBV2 CASNTAPGQGGSSYGYTF
TRBJ2-3 TRBV30 CAWSPGLAGADTQYF
TRBJ1-2 TRBV7-9 CASSLAAGGYTF
TRBJ2-2 TRBV10-3 CAISESRSGELFF
TRBJ1-2 TRBV5-4 CASSSWTGVGYTF
TRBJ2-7 TRBV14 CASSQLGGTSYEQYF
TRBJ2-1 TRBV23-1 CASRSNQGYRGPYSEQFF
TRBJ2-1 TRBV6-5 CASRPTSGAYNEQFF
TRBJ1-4 TRBV6-5 CASSYGGREKLFF
TRBJ2-7 TRBV5-4 CASSLRGNSYEQYF
TRBJ2-7 TRBV7-2 CASSRISGGSYEQYF